The next 29 T cell receptor beta chains were all read from a single sample in a study of blood T cell repertoires in COVID-19. Produced via immunoSEQ multiplex PCR; TCRdb's table is partial and in-frame only. The sample includes about 140,000 clones, around 80% of them seen just once. The sample was peripheral blood. The receptors come from a woman aged 80 or over in a cohort sampled during active or convalescent COVID-19.

The rearrangement links TRBV5-1 to TRBJ1-6; 10 bases agree with TRBD1. Germline-derived CDR1 and CDR2 are SGHRS and YFSETQ. The CDR3 totals 19 residues. Trimming at V came to 0 bases and at J to 11 bases, leaving 17 bases not matched to a gene. CDR3 nucleotides: TGCGCCAGCAGCTTGGAGGGACAGGGGCGCTCAATCGCCGGGGCACCCCTCCACTTT. Amino acids: CASSLEGQGRSIAGAPLHF.

V and J are TRBV3-1 (or the pseudogene TRBV3-2) and TRBJ2-7, with a tentative D call TRBD2 (5 bases). Between the trimmed V and J ends, which lost 1 base and 7 bases, there was a span of 8 bases. Germline CDR1 and CDR2: LGHDT and YNNKEL (reference sequence). The CDR3 contains 12 residues. The CDR3 sequence: CASSQAGIEQYF. Here the CDR3 DNA reads TGTGCCAGCAGCCAAGCGGGGATTGAGCAGTACTTC.

This sequence joins TRBV6-1 and TRBJ2-1, with D possibly being TRBD1 (5 bases). Trimming removed 3 bases at V and 9 bases at J, with 9 bases between. The length of the CDR3 is 12 residues. CDR1 is MNHNS and CDR2 is SASEGT in the germline V gene. The CDR3 nucleotides read TGTGCCAGCAGTGACAGGGTTCGTGAGCAGTTCTTC. Protein product: CASSDRVREQFF.

This clone has a single count. The gene calls are TRBV6-2 or TRBV6-3 and TRBJ1-2; TRBD1 matches 9 bases. Germline V gives CDR1 MNHEY, CDR2 SVGEGT. The junction had 8 bases not matched to a gene; V was cut back by 6 bases and J by 3 bases. The CDR3 covers 15 residues. As DNA, the CDR3 is TGTGCCAGCAGCCGCCTAGGGACAGGGTACTATGGCTACACCTTC. This sequence encodes CASSRLGTGYYGYTF.

This chain joins TRBV7-2 and TRBJ2-5, with D possibly matching TRBD2 (5 bases). Trimming pared 5 bases from V and 1 base from J, leaving 11 bases between. Germline loops: CDR1 SGHTA, CDR2 FQGNSA. This CDR3 region has 14 residues. CDR3 nucleotide sequence: TGTGCCAGCAGCGCGGGCGGGCCCCAAGAGACCCAGTACTTC. Translation gives CASSAGGPQETQYF.

This chain joins TRBV7-8 and TRBJ1-1; D is undetermined. Trimming removed 2 bases from V and 1 base from J, with 5 bases in between. The CDR3 covers 13 residues. Germline CDR1 SGHVS, CDR2 FQNEAQ. This CDR3 is CASSLRQNTEAFF. The CDR3 DNA follows: TGTGCCAGCAGCTTAAGACAGAACACTGAAGCTTTCTTT. The full variable domain, its missing parts supplied by reference TRBV7-8 and TRBJ1-1, is GAGVSQSPRYKVAKRGQDVALRCDPISGHVSLFWYQQALGQGPEFLTYFQNEAQLDKSGLPSDRFFAERPEGSVSTLKIQRTQQEDSAVYLCASSLRQNTEAFFGQGTRLTVV.

The chain combines TRBV15 with TRBJ2-3; 8 bases are shared with TRBD2. Germline loops: CDR1 LNHNV, CDR2 YYDKDF (reference sequence). Trimming removed 6 bases from V and 5 bases from J; junction bases left unmatched: 4. CDR3 length: 13 residues. The CDR3 loop is CATRRGGVDTQYF. The CDR3 DNA reads TGTGCCACCAGACGGGGGGGCGTAGATACGCAGTATTTT.

CDR3 sequence: CASFEGGPNSPLHF. DNA of the CDR3: TGCGCCAGCTTTGAAGGGGGCCCTAATTCACCCCTCCACTTT. The rearrangement uses TRBV5-1 and TRBJ1-6, with 7 bases that match TRBD1. This CDR3 is 14 amino acids long. The trim removed 7 bases at V and 6 bases at J, leaving 7 bases unmatched. From germline, CDR1 is SGHRS and CDR2 YFSETQ.

V usage is TRBV19 and J usage is TRBJ1-5; TRBD1 agrees at 11 bases. This CDR3 comprises 14 residues. V was clipped by 8 bases and J by 11 bases; unmatched bases: 11. Germline-derived CDR1 and CDR2 are LNHDA and SQIVND (reference sequence). DNA for the CDR3: TGTGCCAGTTGTCGGACAGGGGGCTCCCGGTCCCAGCATTTT. It encodes CASCRTGGSRSQHF.

This clone was seen a handful of times. This sequence joins TRBV12-3 or TRBV12-4 and TRBJ1-2; a possible D gene is TRBD1 (5 bases). The CDR3 contains 12 residues. The V and J ends lost 2 bases and 8 bases respectively, with 9 bases between them. Written as DNA, the CDR3 is TGTGCCAGCAGTTTACGGAGGGGAGGCTACACCTTC. Residues: CASSLRRGGYTF.

V gene TRBV7-9 combines with J gene TRBJ2-1, with 7 bases matching TRBD1. The CDR3 consists of 14 residues. The germline CDR1 and CDR2 sequences are SEHNR and FQNEAQ (reference sequence). Trimming removed 5 bases from V and 7 bases from J; junction bases left unmatched: 8. The CDR3 here is CASSHRQGLNEQFF. DNA of the CDR3: TGTGCCAGCAGCCACCGACAGGGATTAAATGAGCAGTTCTTC. Drawing the rest from reference TRBV7-9 and TRBJ2-1, the complete variable domain is DTGVSQNPRHKITKRGQNVTFRCDPISEHNRLYWYRQTLGQGPEFLTYFQNEAQLEKSRLLSDRFSAERPKGSFSTLEIQRTEQGDSAMYLCASSHRQGLNEQFFGPGTRLTVL.

The chain couples TRBV12-5 to TRBJ2-7; TRBD2 agrees at 7 bases. V lost 9 bases and J lost 4; bases outside the gene matches: 9. CDR1 is LGHNT and CDR2 is FRNRAP in the germline V gene. This CDR3 spans 13 amino acids. The CDR3 protein is CASPSRGSYEQYF. In DNA, the CDR3 is TGTGCTAGCCCCTCGCGGGGGAGTTACGAGCAGTACTTC.

The chain has TRBV5-1 and TRBJ2-5, with TRBD1 matching 8 bases. V was pared by 1 base and J by 2 bases, with 7 bases of the junction left unmatched. The CDR3 consists of 16 residues. Germline CDR1 and CDR2: SGHRS and YFSETQ. The CDR3 protein is CASSLLGTGLQETQYF. As DNA, the CDR3 is TGCGCCAGCAGCTTGTTGGGGACAGGTTTACAAGAGACCCAGTACTTC.

The chain recombines TRBV3-1 (or the pseudogene TRBV3-2) with TRBJ2-4, with TRBD1 as a possible D gene (6 bases). The CDR3 runs 17 residues. The V end lost 1 base, the J end lost 0 bases, and 13 bases lay between the germline ends. CDR1 and CDR2 (germline): LGHDT, YNNKEL (reference sequence). CDR3 sequence reads: CASSQGKGVIAKNIQYF. CDR3 sequence (DNA): TGTGCCAGCAGCCAAGGGAAGGGGGTCATAGCCAAAAACATTCAGTACTTC.

The rearrangement uses TRBV7-2 and TRBJ2-1; possibly TRBD1 for D (6 bases). V lost 0 bases to trimming and J lost 2 bases, with 8 bases between them. Germline V gene lookup returns CDR1 SGHTA and CDR2 FQGNSA. The CDR3 extends over 15 amino acids. CDR3 loop: CASSLAGATYNEQFF. The DNA of the CDR3 is TGTGCCAGCAGCTTAGCGGGGGCCACCTACAATGAGCAGTTCTTC.

J is TRBJ1-4 and V is TRBV6-1, with D perhaps TRBD1 (5 bases). Germline CDR1 and CDR2: MNHNS and SASEGT. The V and J ends lost 4 bases and 2 bases respectively, with 17 bases between them. CDR3 length equals 17 residues. The DNA for the CDR3 is TGTGCCAGCAGTGCATACGGGGCGGGGAGGACTAATGAAAAACTGTTTTTT. It codes for CASSAYGAGRTNEKLFF.

The rearrangement uses TRBV18 and TRBJ2-1, with 13 bases aligning to TRBD2. J gave up 2 bases and V 2 bases, and 3 bases lay outside the gene matches. From germline, CDR1 is KGHSH and CDR2 LQKENI. There are 17 residues in the CDR3. The CDR3 spells CASSPRTSGGPYNEQFF. CDR3 nucleotide sequence: TGTGCCAGCTCACCAAGGACTAGCGGGGGTCCCTACAATGAGCAGTTCTTC. The variable domain in full, completed from reference TRBV18 and TRBJ2-1, reads NAGVMQNPRHLVRRRGQEARLRCSPMKGHSHVYWYRQLPEEGLKFMVYLQKENIIDESGMPKERFSAEFPKEGPSILRIQQVVRGDSAAYFCASSPRTSGGPYNEQFFGPGTRLTVL.

This chain connects TRBV9 to TRBJ2-1, with a possible D match to TRBD1 (5 bases). Germline CDR1 reads SGDLS; CDR2 reads YYNGEE. V lost 0 bases to trimming and J lost 3 bases, with 7 bases between them. The CDR3 runs 14 residues. The CDR3 loop is CASSVGGVYNEQFF. The DNA for the CDR3 is TGTGCCAGCAGCGTAGGGGGCGTCTACAATGAGCAGTTCTTC.

The chain is built from TRBV20-1 and TRBJ1-2; D is undetermined. The germline V and J ends were trimmed by 3 bases and 6 bases, with 11 bases remaining between them. CDR1 and CDR2 from the germline V gene are DFQATT and SNEGSKA (reference sequence). The CDR3 consists of 12 residues. CDR3 sequence (DNA): TGCAGTGCTAGTCCATGGGAGGATGGCTACACCTTC. Protein product: CSASPWEDGYTF.

The chain recombines TRBV27 with TRBJ1-1, with D possibly matching TRBD1 (5 bases). From germline, CDR1 is MNHEY and CDR2 SMNVEV (reference sequence). CDR3 length equals 14 residues. The ends were cut back, 4 bases at V and 0 bases at J, with 9 bases in the middle. The CDR3 sequence: CASSWGPLNTEAFF. The CDR3 DNA sequence: TGTGCCAGCAGTTGGGGCCCATTGAACACTGAAGCTTTCTTT.

The CDR3 here is CASSLSGTGEGYTF. The CDR3 region has the DNA TGTGCCAGCAGTCTTAGCGGGACAGGGGAAGGCTACACCTTC. The chain has TRBV7-9 and TRBJ1-2, with TRBD1 identical over 10 bases. Germline trimming cut 6 bases from V and 8 bases from J; bases unmatched to any gene: 9. CDR1 and CDR2 from the germline V gene are SEHNR and FQNEAQ (reference sequence). This CDR3 region has 14 residues.

The chain is built from TRBV5-1 and TRBJ2-4; D uncertain. Germline V gives CDR1 SGHRS, CDR2 YFSETQ. V lost 1 base to trimming and J lost 4 bases, with 15 bases between them. The CDR3 runs 16 residues. The CDR3 sequence: CASSLMSARTKNIQYF. The CDR3, as DNA: TGCGCCAGCAGCTTGATGAGCGCCCGTACAAAAAACATTCAGTACTTC.

This clone was counted only a few times. The chain has TRBV6-5 and TRBJ1-5, with D maybe TRBD1 (5 bases). The V gene's germline CDR1 is MNHEY and CDR2 SVGAGI. The CDR3 contains 15 residues. V was cut by 8 bases and J by 1 base, with 15 bases left in between. CDR3 DNA sequence: TGTGCCAGCGGCAGGGCCGGGGGGAGCAATCAGCCCCAGCATTTT. This encodes CASGRAGGSNQPQHF.

The V gene is TRBV19, the J gene TRBJ2-1, with D possibly matching TRBD1 (6 bases). CDR3 length equals 13 residues. Trimming removed 6 bases at V and 4 bases at J, with 10 bases between. The germline V gene encodes CDR1 LNHDA and CDR2 SQIVND (reference sequence). The CDR3 DNA follows: TGTGCCAGTAGGGGACACGCGTACAATGAGCAGTTCTTC. Protein product: CASRGHAYNEQFF.

The chain carries TRBV5-1 and TRBJ2-1, with 7 bases lining up with TRBD2. The CDR3 covers 14 residues. Germline V gene data show CDR1 as SGHRS and CDR2 as YFSETQ. V lost 4 bases to trimming and J lost 6 bases; unmatched junction nucleotides: 7. The DNA for the CDR3 is TGCGCCAGCAGCCCCGGACTAGTTCGCAATGAGCAGTTCTTC. It yields the protein CASSPGLVRNEQFF. The whole variable domain, remainder taken from reference TRBV5-1 and TRBJ2-1, is KAGVTQTPRYLIKTRGQQVTLSCSPISGHRSVSWYQQTPGQGLQFLFEYFSETQRNKGNFPGRFSGRQFSNSRSEMNVSTLELGDSALYLCASSPGLVRNEQFFGPGTRLTVL.

The chain is built from TRBV7-8 and TRBJ1-1; D is undetermined. CDR1 and CDR2 from the germline V gene are SGHVS and FQNEAQ. The CDR3 is 13 amino acids. The ends were cut back, 5 bases at V and 0 bases at J, with 7 bases in the middle. The CDR3 DNA sequence: TGTGCCAGCAGCCGAGATATGAACACTGAAGCTTTCTTT. Its protein is CASSRDMNTEAFF.

This clone was detected once. CDR3: CASSGSGGYMETQYF. In nucleotides, the CDR3 is TGTGCCAGCAGTGGTAGCGGGGGTTATATGGAGACCCAGTACTTC. The chain employs TRBV2 and TRBJ2-5; 9 nucleotides line up with TRBD2. V trimming: 4 bases; J trimming: 5 bases; junction bases outside the gene matches: 8. Germline CDR1 reads SNHLY; CDR2 reads FYNNEI. CDR3 size: 15 residues.

The chain joins TRBV6-1 to TRBJ1-1; TRBD1 agrees at 8 bases. V gave up 3 bases and J gave up 0 bases; unmatched junction bases: 3. This CDR3 is built from 15 residues. Germline V gives CDR1 MNHNS, CDR2 SASEGT. The CDR3 DNA reads TGTGCCAGCAGTGATCCAGGGGGCGTGAACACTGAAGCTTTCTTT. This translates into CASSDPGGVNTEAFF.

This clone was seen a handful of times. The V and J genes are TRBV5-1 and TRBJ2-2; possible D gene TRBD2, 6 bases. This CDR3 has 14 residues. The V and J ends lost 2 bases and 3 bases respectively, with 8 bases between them. Germline lookup yields CDR1 SGHRS and CDR2 YFSETQ. The CDR3, as DNA: TGCGCCAGCAGCTTCGGACTATACACCGGGGAGCTGTTTTTT. Translated, it gives CASSFGLYTGELFF.